The clone carrying this T cell receptor beta chain was counted a few times. As yet, its antigen is unknown. TCRdb reanalysed the reads using MiXCR and keeps one entry per CDR3 protein. The sample records approximately 750,000 distinct CDR3 sequences, 35% to 40% being singletons. The data were taken from a study of T cell repertoires in cytomegalovirus infection. Study overall: Public TCR beta signatures were indicative of both CMV infection and a matching HLA type.

Study-wide points: Predominance within the ex vivo response was attributable to HLA-C-restricted CMV-specific TCR beta clonotypes.

CDR1 and CDR2 from the germline V gene are SGHVS and FQNEAQ. Losses at the gene ends were 4 bases for V and 2 bases for J; bases not matched to a gene: 4. The CDR3 covers 16 residues. The source is a human donor in good health (CMV status not recorded). Some clones in this sample may be carry-over from other donors' samples. The rearrangement uses TRBV7-8 and TRBJ2-3; TRBD2 matches at 12 bases. The material sequenced was PBMCs. CDR3 protein: CASSSPSGGVTDTQYF. The DNA for the CDR3 is TGTGCCAGCAGCTCTCCTAGCGGGGGGGTCACAGATACGCAGTATTTT.